The next 5 T cell receptor beta chains were all read from a single sample in a study of blood T cell repertoires in COVID-19. Assay used: immunoSEQ multiplex PCR; TCRdb lists only in-frame clones, some missing. The table lists roughly 290,000 clones, approximately 84% of them singletons. Sequencing used peripheral blood. These receptors all stem from a woman in her thirties who had recovered from COVID-19.

Details on this clone: Its ends do not fully match the called genes, so a read error is possible. This rearrangement joins TRBV7-9 to TRBJ2-7, with D hard to call. CDR1 is SEHNR and CDR2 is FQNEAQ in the germline V gene (reference sequence). The CDR3 spans 11 residues. The CDR3 nucleotides are TGTGCCAGCAGCCCCTCCCACGAGCAGTACTTC. Translation: CASSPSHEQYF.

This chain links TRBV2 with TRBJ1-1; D might be TRBD1 (6 bases). Germline CDR1 reads SNHLY; CDR2 reads FYNNEI. V was pared by 6 bases and J by 2 bases, with 13 bases between. This CDR3 is built from 14 residues. The DNA of the CDR3 is TGTGCCAGCAGACGGACAGAGGGAAACACTGAAGCTTTCTTT. Protein sequence: CASRRTEGNTEAFF.

This chain links TRBV28 with TRBJ2-1, with D possibly matching TRBD2 (6 bases). Germline V gives CDR1 MDHEN, CDR2 SYDVKM. V was pared by 7 bases and J by 10 bases, with 23 bases between. The CDR3 is 15 residues long. The CDR3 sequence: CASTLRGLLRQEQFF. The CDR3, as DNA: TGTGCCAGCACCTTACGGGGACTCCTTCGCCAAGAGCAGTTCTTC.

In nucleotides, the CDR3 is TGTGCCAGTTCCTTTTCTAACTATGGCTACACCTTC. The encoded protein is CASSFSNYGYTF. This sequence joins TRBV2 and TRBJ1-2; D remains unclear. CDR3 length: 12 amino acids. Germline-derived CDR1 and CDR2 are SNHLY and FYNNEI. Trimming removed 9 bases from V and 0 bases from J, with 8 bases in between.

This chain connects TRBV5-1 to TRBJ1-6; TRBD1 agrees at 12 bases. There are 17 residues in the CDR3. From germline, CDR1 is SGHRS and CDR2 YFSETQ. Losses at the gene ends were 4 bases for V and 10 bases for J; bases not matched to a gene: 12. The CDR3 sequence is CASSPKTGTGGESPLHF. The CDR3 nucleotides read TGCGCCAGCAGCCCCAAGACCGGGACAGGGGGCGAATCACCCCTCCACTTT.